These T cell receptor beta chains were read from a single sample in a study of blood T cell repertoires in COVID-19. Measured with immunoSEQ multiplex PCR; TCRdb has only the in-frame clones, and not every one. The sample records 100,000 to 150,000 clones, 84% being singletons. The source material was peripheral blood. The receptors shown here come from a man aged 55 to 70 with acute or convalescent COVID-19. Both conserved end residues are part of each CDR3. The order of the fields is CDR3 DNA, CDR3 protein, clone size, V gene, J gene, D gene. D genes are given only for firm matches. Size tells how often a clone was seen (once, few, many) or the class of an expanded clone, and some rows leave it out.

TGTGCCAGCACCCCCGGAGAGGCCGTCGGCAATTCACCCCTCCACTTT	CASTPGEAVGNSPLHF	.	TRBV6-6	TRBJ1-6	.
TGTGCCAGCAGCTTGCTGGGGGGGCCGTTGGACAATGAGCAGTTCTTC	CASSLLGGPLDNEQFF	.	TRBV5-6	TRBJ2-1	.
TGCAGTGCTAGTAACACAGGGGACACCTCTGGGAATGAGCAGTTCTTC	CSASNTGDTSGNEQFF	.	TRBV20-1	TRBJ2-1	TRBD1
TGTGCCAGCAGTTCCGGGACAGGCCTGGCTAACTATGGCTACACCTTC	CASSSGTGLANYGYTF	.	TRBV28	TRBJ1-2	TRBD1
TGTGCCACCAGTGATTGGGGACAGGCCAATCAGCCCCAGCATTTT	CATSDWGQANQPQHF	.	TRBV24-1	TRBJ1-5	TRBD1
TGTGCCAGCAGCTTGGGTTGGGCCCGCCCTACCTACGAGCAGTACTTC	CASSLGWARPTYEQYF	.	TRBV5-5	TRBJ2-7	.
TGTGCCAGCAGCTTAAGGACAGGGGCGAACACTGAAGCTTTCTTT	CASSLRTGANTEAFF	.	TRBV7-3	TRBJ1-1	TRBD1
TGTGCCAGTAGTCGGCGGGTCGGACAGAAGACTAGCGGATATCAAGAGACCCAGTACTTC	CASSRRVGQKTSGYQETQYF	.	TRBV19	TRBJ2-5	TRBD2
TGTGCCATCAGACCGACAGGACCTAACTATGGCTACACCTTC	CAIRPTGPNYGYTF	.	TRBV10-3	TRBJ1-2	.
TGTGCCAGCAGCCCATGGACTAGCGGGAGTAGCGAGCAGTACTTC	CASSPWTSGSSEQYF	.	TRBV13	TRBJ2-7	TRBD2
TGTGCCAGTAGTATCTCGGGGGGCGACACCGGGGAGCTGTTTTTT	CASSISGGDTGELFF	.	TRBV19	TRBJ2-2	.
TGTGCCAGCAGCTTAGTCGTGGGGCGACTAGCGGGAGGAGTAGGGGAGACCCAGTACTTC	CASSLVVGRLAGGVGETQYF	.	TRBV7-8	TRBJ2-5	TRBD2
TGTGCCAGTAGTCTGAATACAGGGAACACTAATGAAAAACTGTTTTTT	CASSLNTGNTNEKLFF	.	TRBV19	TRBJ1-4	.
TGCGCCAGCAGCTTGGCGGGCGGGAGGGCCTCCACAGATACGCAGTATTTT	CASSLAGGRASTDTQYF	.	TRBV5-1	TRBJ2-3	TRBD2
TGTGCCAGCAGTAACCGACAGGGGTCGGCTGAGCAGTTCTTC	CASSNRQGSAEQFF	few	TRBV6-5	TRBJ2-1	TRBD1
TGCAGCTCCAAAGGGACAGGGGGCAATGAGCAGTTCTTC	CSSKGTGGNEQFF	.	TRBV29-1	TRBJ2-1	TRBD1
TGTGCCAGTGAGTCTCTCGACAGGGGGCATGTCGGGGAGCTGTTTTTT	CASESLDRGHVGELFF	.	TRBV19	TRBJ2-2	TRBD1
TGTGCCAGCAGCCTGGACATTACACCCCTCCACTTT	CASSLDITPLHF	.	TRBV12-3/TRBV12-4	TRBJ1-6	.
TGTGCCAGCAGCTTAATGCGGAGCCTACCCTACGAGCAGTACTTC	CASSLMRSLPYEQYF	.	TRBV11-2	TRBJ2-7	.
TGTGCCAGTACCTCTGCGGGGGTCAAAGATACGCAGTATTTT	CASTSAGVKDTQYF	.	TRBV19	TRBJ2-3	TRBD2
TGCGCCAGCAGCTTGGGACAGGGACCAACTAATGAAAAACTGTTTTTT	CASSLGQGPTNEKLFF	.	TRBV4-1	TRBJ1-4	TRBD1
TGCGCCAGCAGCTTTTTCCGGGGGGGCTCCTACGAGCAGTACTTC	CASSFFRGGSYEQYF	.	TRBV5-1	TRBJ2-7	TRBD2
TGTGCCAGCAGCCTAGCGGGGGGTAGCACAGATACGCAGTATTTT	CASSLAGGSTDTQYF	few	TRBV7-3	TRBJ2-3	TRBD2
TGTGCCAGCAGCTTGGACAGCGAAGAGACCCAGTACTTC	CASSLDSEETQYF	.	TRBV7-7	TRBJ2-5	.
TGCGCCAGCAGCCATGGGGGGTACACCGGGGAGCTGTTTTTT	CASSHGGYTGELFF	.	TRBV5-1	TRBJ2-2	.
TGCGCCAGCAGCCACCCGACAGGTTTCGGGGAGCTGTTTTTT	CASSHPTGFGELFF	.	TRBV4-1	TRBJ2-2	.
TGCGCCAGCAGCTTGGCCGGTGACAGGGATGAAAAACTGTTTTTT	CASSLAGDRDEKLFF	once	TRBV5-1	TRBJ1-4	TRBD1
TGCGCCAGCAGTGAGACAGGGGGCGCGAATCAGCCCCAGCATTTT	CASSETGGANQPQHF	few	TRBV10-2	TRBJ1-5	TRBD1
TGTGCCAGCAGCCGAGGGACAGGGTTCCCCTACGAGCAGTACTTC	CASSRGTGFPYEQYF	.	TRBV5-8	TRBJ2-7	TRBD1
TGTGCCAGCCCGACGGGGGGTTATTGGGAAAAACTGTTTTTT	CASPTGGYWEKLFF	.	TRBV27	TRBJ1-4	.
TGTGCCAGCAGCTTAGGGTACAGGGCTGGGGACACTGAAGCTTTCTTT	CASSLGYRAGDTEAFF	.	TRBV7-8	TRBJ1-1	.